What follows are 14 T cell receptor beta chains derived from one specimen sequenced in a study of T cell responses to AZD1222 COVID-19 vaccine (dated by TCRdb to the early 2020s). Library method: the immunoSEQ multiplex PCR assay. Drawn from immuneACCESS, this table holds only the in-frame rearrangements with V and J called that TCRdb kept. Clones are partly lost; checked studies trace under half to an unresolved V gene and leave the rest unexplained. This sample is represented by about 75,000 clones; roughly 84% of them were singletons. 18% of the sample is taken by the ten largest. The sample's time point label, decoded: about 28 days (+/-7) after the second vaccine dose. Sequences were derived from peripheral blood, sampled 28 days after the second AZD1222 dose. Source of these receptors: an adult who received the AZD1222 COVID-19 vaccine.

The CDR3 loop is CASSIGSPSNQPQHF. The DNA of the CDR3 is TGTGCCAGTAGTATAGGCTCGCCCAGCAATCAGCCCCAGCATTTT. This chain connects TRBV19 to TRBJ1-5; no definite D call. Per the germline V gene, CDR1 is LNHDA and CDR2 is SQIVND (reference sequence). V lost 1 base and J lost 1, with 8 bases in between. CDR3 length: 15 residues.

This chain uses TRBV15 with TRBJ2-7, with 9 positions matching TRBD1. This CDR3 has 15 residues. The J segment lost 5 bases and the V segment lost 0 bases, leaving 5 bases of the junction unmatched. CDR1 is LNHNV, CDR2 YYDKDF, per germline (reference sequence). This CDR3 reads CATSRDGRTGDEQYF. The CDR3 DNA is TGTGCCACCAGCAGAGATGGGCGGACAGGGGACGAGCAGTACTTC.

The chain employs TRBV7-9 and TRBJ1-2; D gene uncertain. The CDR3 has 14 amino acids. Trimming stripped 3 bases from V and 7 bases from J, with 15 bases between. Germline loops: CDR1 SEHNR, CDR2 FQNEAQ (reference sequence). The CDR3 DNA sequence: TGTGCCAGCAGCTTGGACGGTCAGGCCGGTGGCTACACCTTC. Protein sequence: CASSLDGQAGGYTF.

The V and J genes are TRBV11-2 and TRBJ1-4; perhaps TRBD1 as D (6 bases). V shed 5 bases and J shed 7 bases, with 20 bases lying between them. Germline CDR1 SGHAT, CDR2 FQNNGV. There are 16 residues in the CDR3. CDR3 protein: CASSPRDRPGGEKLFF. The CDR3 nucleotides read TGTGCCAGCAGCCCCCGAGACAGGCCTGGGGGTGAAAAACTGTTTTTT.

This clone was seen only once. The V gene is TRBV7-8, the J gene TRBJ1-6; TRBD1 matches 7 bases. This CDR3 has 14 amino acids. V was clipped by 4 bases and J by 7 bases; unmatched bases: 4. Germline assignment: CDR1 SGHVS and CDR2 FQNEAQ. CDR3 in amino acids: CASSSRGLNSPLHF. The CDR3 nucleotides read TGTGCCAGCAGCTCCAGGGGGTTAAATTCACCCCTCCACTTT. The full variable domain, with the rest looked up from reference TRBV7-8 and TRBJ1-6, is GAGVSQSPRYKVAKRGQDVALRCDPISGHVSLFWYQQALGQGPEFLTYFQNEAQLDKSGLPSDRFFAERPEGSVSTLKIQRTQQEDSAVYLCASSSRGLNSPLHFGNGTRLTVT.

The chain couples TRBV11-2 to TRBJ2-7; TRBD2 is a possible D gene (6 bases). Trimming removed 4 bases from V and 5 bases from J, with 15 bases in between. CDR3 size: 14 residues. Germline CDR1 is SGHAT and CDR2 is FQNNGV. The CDR3 region is CASSSIRGFNEQYF. In DNA, the CDR3 is TGTGCCAGCAGCTCAATACGGGGGTTTAACGAGCAGTACTTC.

As concerns this clone: At the DNA level, this CDR3 is encoded by other sequences in the same sample as well. The rearrangement uses TRBV14 and TRBJ1-1; no firm D call. V lost 4 bases and J lost 0, with 9 bases in between. Germline-derived CDR1 and CDR2 are SGHDN and FVKESK. This CDR3 is 14 amino acids long. The CDR3 bases are TGTGCCAGCAGCCCCTTGGTAATGAACACTGAAGCTTTCTTT. It codes for CASSPLVMNTEAFF.

The rearrangement uses TRBV10-3 and TRBJ1-3, with D possibly matching TRBD1 (6 bases). This CDR3 spans 14 amino acids. The germline CDR1 and CDR2 sequences are ENHRY and SYGVKD. Trimming shortened V by 10 bases and J by 0 bases, and 13 bases separated the two germline ends. CDR3 region: CATRDTPSGNTIYF. In nucleotides, the CDR3 is TGTGCCACCCGGGACACCCCCTCTGGAAACACCATATATTTT.

The V gene is TRBV12-3 or TRBV12-4, the J gene TRBJ2-7; the D gene is possibly TRBD1 (5 bases). Trimming cost V 6 bases and J 4 bases, with 10 bases left between them. There are 12 residues in the CDR3. In DNA form, the CDR3 reads TGTGCCAGCAGGCCTTCAGGGTACGAGCAGTACTTC. This codes for CASRPSGYEQYF.

This chain uses TRBV4-3 with TRBJ2-3; 9 bases map to TRBD2. Per germline, CDR1 LGHNA and CDR2 YSLEER. This CDR3 has 20 residues. Trimming removed 0 bases from V and 2 bases from J; junction bases left unmatched: 15. In nucleotides, the CDR3 is TGCGCCAGCAGCCAAGATCTAGGTGGGGTGTCTAGCGGGGACACAGATACGCAGTATTTT. Translated, it gives CASSQDLGGVSSGDTDTQYF.

The genes are TRBV5-1 and TRBJ2-3; 9 nucleotides line up with TRBD1. This CDR3 comprises 16 residues. CDR1 and CDR2 (germline): SGHRS, YFSETQ. The junction had 7 bases not matched to a gene; V was cut back by 2 bases and J by 3 bases. CDR3 DNA: TGCGCCAGCAGCTTCTTCGGACAGGGGAAAACAGATACGCAGTATTTT. It is translated as CASSFFGQGKTDTQYF.

The V gene is TRBV5-6, the J gene TRBJ2-6; D remains ambiguous. V was cut by 7 bases and J by 2 bases, with 10 bases left in between. This CDR3 is built from 14 residues. CDR1 SGHDT and CDR2 YYEEEE come from the germline V gene. The DNA of the CDR3 is TGTGCCAGCTCCGGAGTCGCTGGGGCCAACGTCCTGACTTTC. Translation: CASSGVAGANVLTF.

The chain has TRBV30 and TRBJ1-3; a possible D gene is TRBD1 (6 bases). This CDR3 has 14 amino acids. Trimming took off 3 bases at V and 6 bases at J, with 15 bases between the two ends. Germline V gene data show CDR1 as GTSNPN and CDR2 as SVGIG (reference sequence). CDR3 protein: CAWRGWGAVNTIYF. The DNA of the CDR3 is TGTGCCTGGAGGGGCTGGGGGGCTGTAAACACCATATATTTT.

This chain joins TRBV3-1 (or the pseudogene TRBV3-2) and TRBJ2-1, with 9 bases that match TRBD2. The CDR3 has 16 amino acids. The germline gives CDR1 LGHDT, CDR2 YNNKEL (reference sequence). Germline trimming cut 2 bases from V and 10 bases from J; bases unmatched to any gene: 12. The CDR3 DNA follows: TGTGCCAGCAGCCAACGTAGAGCGGGGGGTCTCGGGGAGCAGTTCTTC. This codes for CASSQRRAGGLGEQFF.